Sequencing of this TCR beta chain was carried out in a study of CXCR3-negative and CXCR3-positive naive CD8 T cells. Each TRB cDNA library was prepared by 5' RACE (with UMI labels). TCRdb reanalyzed the 5' RACE reads and collapses them to one entry per CDR3 protein, without DNA. With around 95,000 distinct CDR3 sequences in the sample, the ten largest clones hold approximately 1%. The CDR3 runs to 15 residues. Per the germline V gene, CDR1 is SGHTA and CDR2 is FQGTGA. Findings and limits, study-wide: TRB CDR3s of CXCR3-positive naive cells were more hydrophobic than those of CXCR3-negative naive cells.

In the case of this clonotype: Its matching antigen is unknown.

CD45RO-CCR7+CD27+CD95- marked naive CD8+ T cells. This TCR derives from a human donor in good health. Some clones in this sample may be carry-over from other donors' samples. Sequencing was carried out using naive CXCR3+ CD8+ T cells from blood. Described subset: CD45RO-CCR7+CD27+CD95- naive CD8+ T cells expressing CXCR3 (TNR3+). The chain combines TRBV7-3 with TRBJ2-1; without DNA, the TCRdb call of TRBD1 cannot be checked. CDR3 in amino acids: CASSLGQDTYNEQFF.